This TCR beta chain was sequenced during a study of blood T cell repertoires in COVID-19. Across the study: The analysed material was cDNA or gDNA that came from T cells, B-cell-depleted T cells, or PBMCs.

This CDR3 contains 16 residues. The V segment lost 7 bases and the J segment 4 bases; nucleotides outside the gene matches: 8. Germline CDR1 KGHDR, CDR2 SFDVKD. As handled by the study authors: Scientists estimated how many nucleated cells there were by amplifying reference gene primers. Using immunoSEQ multiplex PCR, the repertoire was profiled, and TCRdb retains in-frame clones only, with some absent. Clone size and the V and J calls come from that table; the DNA yielded D and trimming. The sample records some 500,000 clones, about 89% being singletons. Patients at the Seattle site were enrolled during active infection and followed longitudinally.

The sequence was collected from a woman in her forties or fifties with COVID-19, enrolled during active disease. The chain carries TRBV24-1 and TRBJ2-2, with 10 bases identical to TRBD1. What was sequenced was peripheral blood. CDR3 DNA: TGTGCCACCAGACCCACTGGACAGGGGGTCACCGGGGAGCTGTTTTTT. Its translation is CATRPTGQGVTGELFF.